One sample yielded the 18 T cell receptor beta chains listed below, sequenced in a study of early T cells in non-severe SARS-CoV-2 infection. TCRdb recomputed calls from the 5' RACE reads with MiXCR, one row per CDR3 protein. The sample shows about 69,000 distinct CDR3 sequences, roughly 8.7% of them seen only once. Sequenced material: whole blood. The receptors come from an adult who was a healthcare worker with PCR-confirmed SARS-CoV-2 infection or an uninfected control (not recorded which).

The table lists this clonotype with many counts. The chain couples TRBV5-6 to TRBJ1-4; weak D call: TRBD1 (5 bases). The CDR3 has 15 residues. Germline-derived CDR1 and CDR2 are SGHDT and YYEEEE. The V end was cut by 5 bases, the J end by 4 bases, with 15 bases between. CDR3 region: CASRIRGDYNEKLFF. CDR3 in DNA: TGTGCCAGCAGAATAAGGGGCGACTATAATGAAAAACTGTTTTTT.

Remarks on this clonotype: Just one base apart from a much larger clone, this may be a read error. The final CDR3 position lacks the conserved phenylalanine or tryptophan, pointing to a likely read error. This chain uses TRBV6-4 with TRBJ2-1; 9 nucleotides line up with TRBD1. CDR3 length: 12 residues. CDR1 and CDR2 (germline): MRHNA, SNTAGT. The CDR3 region is CATRTGDNEQFI. CDR3 in DNA: TGTGCCACCCGGACAGGGGACAATGAACAGTTCATC.

This clonotype was picked up many times. The CDR3 loop reads CSVAGTGEFYAGANVLTF. In DNA, the CDR3 is TGCAGCGTTGCCGGGACAGGGGAGTTTTACGCTGGGGCCAACGTCCTGACTTTC. The genes are TRBV29-1 and TRBJ2-6; 10 nucleotides line up with TRBD1. Trimming cost V 4 bases and J 2 bases; bases outside gene matches: 11. The CDR3 extends over 18 amino acids. CDR1 and CDR2 from the germline V gene are SQVTM and ANQGSEA.

This clonotype turned up a few times. This chain links TRBV7-9 with TRBJ2-7, with 11 nucleotides matching TRBD1. Per the germline V gene, CDR1 is SEHNR and CDR2 is FQNEAQ (reference sequence). The CDR3 loop spans 14 amino acids. V lost 5 bases and J lost 6; bases outside the gene matches: 6. This CDR3 is CASSRRTGGLEQYF. Here the CDR3 DNA reads TGTGCCAGCAGCCGCCGGACAGGGGGCCTCGAGCAGTACTTC.

In this sample, this clonotype turned up many times. V usage is TRBV5-1 and J usage is TRBJ1-6; D possibly corresponds to TRBD1 (5 bases). Germline values: CDR1 SGHRS, CDR2 YFSETQ. Trimming cost V 4 bases and J 4 bases, with 12 bases left between them. The CDR3 consists of 15 residues. Written as DNA, the CDR3 is TGCGCCAGCAGCCCCGGAGGGGAGTATAATTCACCCCTCCACTTT. It translates to CASSPGGEYNSPLHF.

This clonotype has a count of ten or more. The chain combines TRBV6-5 with TRBJ2-7, with 14 bases aligning to TRBD2. The V gene end was trimmed by 4 bases and the J gene end by 8 bases; junction bases not matched to a gene: 10. CDR3 length: 16 amino acids. Germline lookup yields CDR1 MNHEY and CDR2 SVGAGI. The CDR3 DNA reads TGTGCCAGCAGTTCACACCATGGGACTAGCGGGAGTAAGCAGTACTTC. Translating it yields CASSSHHGTSGSKQYF.

CDR3: CSARPSLAGGSTDTQYF. The CDR3 coding sequence is TGCAGTGCTAGGCCCTCATTAGCGGGAGGGAGCACAGATACGCAGTATTTT. V and J are TRBV20-1 and TRBJ2-3; TRBD2 agrees at 11 bases. This CDR3 has 17 amino acids. J was trimmed by 0 bases and V by 3 bases; bases with no gene match: 8. The V gene's germline CDR1 is DFQATT and CDR2 SNEGSKA (reference sequence).

This clonotype has at least ten counts. The chain carries TRBV7-2 and TRBJ2-7; 12 bases align to TRBD2. Looked up from germline, CDR1 is SGHTA and CDR2 is FQGNSA. The CDR3 spans 15 residues. J lost 7 bases, V lost 5 bases, and 9 bases had no gene match. CDR3 bases: TGTGCCAGCAGCCCGGGACTAGCGGGCATGAAAGAGCAGTACTTC. Its protein is CASSPGLAGMKEQYF.

This chain connects TRBV4-3 to TRBJ1-4; D gene uncertain. The CDR3 contains 14 residues. Germline values: CDR1 LGHNA, CDR2 YSLEER. V lost 0 bases and J lost 3, with 5 bases in between. Here the CDR3 reads CASSQDGANEKLFF. CDR3 coding DNA: TGCGCCAGCAGCCAAGATGGGGCTAATGAAAAACTGTTTTTT.

The chain joins TRBV7-2 to TRBJ1-4; possible D gene TRBD1, 5 bases. V dropped 5 bases and J dropped 9 bases, with 19 bases sitting between them. Germline CDR1 and CDR2: SGHTA and FQGNSA. This CDR3 has 15 residues. As DNA, the CDR3 is TGTGCCAGCAGCCCCGACAGTCAACTTTCCCAAAAACTGTTTTTT. Amino acids: CASSPDSQLSQKLFF.

This clonotype was seen repeatedly, ten times or more. The CDR3 loop reads CASSYGQGGNEQYF. The CDR3 DNA sequence: TGTGCCAGCAGTTACGGCCAGGGAGGCAACGAGCAGTACTTC. This chain joins TRBV6-6 and TRBJ2-7; perhaps TRBD2 as D (6 bases). The CDR3 is made up of 14 amino acids. Germline V gives CDR1 MNHNY, CDR2 SVGAGI (reference sequence). V shed 2 bases and J shed 5 bases, with 13 bases lying between them.

This clonotype showed up many times. This CDR3 is CAISTADSNQPQHF. The CDR3 DNA reads TGTGCCATCAGTACGGCGGATAGCAATCAGCCCCAGCATTTT. The V call is TRBV10-3, the J call TRBJ1-5; D gene uncertain. This CDR3 region has 14 residues. Germline-derived CDR1 and CDR2 are ENHRY and SYGVKD. V was pared by 5 bases and J by 0 bases, with 8 bases between.

At least ten counts were recorded for this clonotype. The gene calls are TRBV4-2 and TRBJ1-1; weak D call: TRBD1 (5 bases). The ends were cut back, 4 bases at V and 4 bases at J, with 16 bases in the middle. CDR1 LGHNA and CDR2 YNFKEQ come from the germline V gene. The CDR3 has 15 amino acids. The CDR3 spells CASSLQRGGGTEAFF. The CDR3 DNA follows: TGTGCCAGCAGCCTACAGCGTGGGGGGGGCACTGAAGCTTTCTTT.

This chain connects TRBV12-3 or TRBV12-4 to TRBJ1-1; D gene uncertain. Between the trimmed V and J ends, which lost 3 bases and 5 bases, there was a span of 16 bases. The length of the CDR3 is 15 residues. The CDR3 nucleotides are TGTGCCAGCAGTTTTTCGGGCCTTGCGGGGACTGAAGCTTTCTTT. Residues: CASSFSGLAGTEAFF.

This clonotype was recorded at least ten times. This chain uses TRBV7-9 with TRBJ2-2; 9 bases are a match to TRBD1. Germline lookup yields CDR1 SEHNR and CDR2 FQNEAQ (reference sequence). J was trimmed by 2 bases and V by 4 bases; bases with no gene match: 5. This CDR3 comprises 16 residues. CDR3 sequence: CASSSPGQGNTGELFF. For the CDR3, the DNA is TGTGCCAGCAGCTCTCCGGGACAGGGTAACACCGGGGAGCTGTTTTTT.

The chain uses TRBV20-1 and TRBJ2-2; the D gene is possibly TRBD1 (6 bases). CDR3 length: 13 amino acids. Per germline, CDR1 DFQATT and CDR2 SNEGSKA (reference sequence). V was trimmed by 5 bases and J by 6 bases, leaving 13 bases between them. The CDR3 DNA follows: TGCAGTGCTCGAACCCGACAGGCCGGGGAGCTGTTTTTT. Protein: CSARTRQAGELFF.

This clonotype was recorded many times. V is TRBV29-1 and J is TRBJ2-2; TRBD1 might be the D (5 bases). The CDR3 is made up of 14 amino acids. In germline, CDR1 is SQVTM, CDR2 ANQGSEA. V shed 6 bases and J shed 2 bases, with 13 bases lying between them. The CDR3 loop is CSVPDSFNTGELFF. In DNA form, the CDR3 reads TGCAGCGTCCCTGACAGTTTTAACACCGGGGAGCTGTTTTTT.

The CDR3 spells CASSEAWDRGSDGYTF. The CDR3 bases are TGTGCCAGCAGTGAGGCGTGGGACAGGGGGAGTGATGGCTACACCTTC. V usage is TRBV2 and J usage is TRBJ1-2; 11 nucleotides agree with TRBD1. The CDR3 totals 16 residues. Germline V CDR1 and CDR2: SNHLY, FYNNEI. V lost 3 bases and J lost 6; bases outside the gene matches: 9.